This T cell receptor beta chain was documented in a study of identical twins. Study-level points and caveats: Zero-insertion results could be subject to partial confounding by invariant MAIT and iNKT cells.

This clonotype was observed at least ten times. The antigen remains unidentified. Germline V gene sequence: CDR1 DFQATT, CDR2 SNEGSKA (reference sequence). Losses at the gene ends were 1 base for V and 4 bases for J; bases not matched to a gene: 2. The CDR3 extends over 13 amino acids. One entry per CDR3 protein results from TCRdb running MiXCR on the 5' RACE reads. The profile covers about 730,000 distinct CDR3 sequences, with around 20% appearing a single time and 4.3% taken by the ten largest. In addition, the sample was reused for a study of T cells expressing NK-cell markers. That source notes: Each TCR beta repertoire originated in sorted T cells that were CD3+CD56+NKG2C+, CD3+CD56+NKG2C- or CD3+CD56-NKG2C+. A range of about 1.0-7.0% of CD8+ T cells consisted of dominant NKG2C+ clonotypes in about six donors.

The chain joins TRBV20-1 to TRBJ2-7, with 9 bases that match TRBD2. The TCR was taken from a woman aged 18-29 years in good health. The sequenced sample was PBMCs. The CDR3 spells CSARGLAGYEQYF. The CDR3 bases are TGCAGTGCTAGAGGGCTAGCGGGGTACGAGCAGTACTTC.